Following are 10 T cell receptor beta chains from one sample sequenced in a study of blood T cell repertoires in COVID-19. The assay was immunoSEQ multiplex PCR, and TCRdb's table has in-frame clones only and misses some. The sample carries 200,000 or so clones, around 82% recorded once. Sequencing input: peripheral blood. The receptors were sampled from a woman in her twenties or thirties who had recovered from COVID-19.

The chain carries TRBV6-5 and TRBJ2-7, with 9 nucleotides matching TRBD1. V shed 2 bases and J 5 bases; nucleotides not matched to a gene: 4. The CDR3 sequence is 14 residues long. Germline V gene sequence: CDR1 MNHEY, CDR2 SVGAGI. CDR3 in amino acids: CASSYRTGDHEQYF. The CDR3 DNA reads TGTGCCAGCAGTTACCGGACAGGGGACCACGAGCAGTACTTC.

In DNA form, the CDR3 reads TGCAGCGTCGAGATCCCTGGCCTAAGGGGTGAGCAGTTCTTC. It specifies CSVEIPGLRGEQFF. This chain uses TRBV29-1 with TRBJ2-1; weak D call: TRBD1 (5 bases). The CDR3 is made up of 14 amino acids. CDR1 is SQVTM and CDR2 is ANQGSEA in the germline V gene. The ends were cut back, 6 bases at V and 9 bases at J, with 21 bases in the middle.

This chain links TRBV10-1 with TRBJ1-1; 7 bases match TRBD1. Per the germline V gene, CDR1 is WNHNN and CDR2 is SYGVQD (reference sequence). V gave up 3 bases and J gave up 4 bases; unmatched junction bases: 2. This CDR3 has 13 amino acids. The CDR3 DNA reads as TGCGCCAGCAGTGAAGCAGGGGGCACTGAAGCTTTCTTT. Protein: CASSEAGGTEAFF.

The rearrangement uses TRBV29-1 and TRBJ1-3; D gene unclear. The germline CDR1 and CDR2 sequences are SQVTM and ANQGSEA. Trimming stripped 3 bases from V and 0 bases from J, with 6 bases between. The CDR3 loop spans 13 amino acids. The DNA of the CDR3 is TGCAGCGTTGATTACAGCTCTGGAAACACCATATATTTT. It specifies CSVDYSSGNTIYF.

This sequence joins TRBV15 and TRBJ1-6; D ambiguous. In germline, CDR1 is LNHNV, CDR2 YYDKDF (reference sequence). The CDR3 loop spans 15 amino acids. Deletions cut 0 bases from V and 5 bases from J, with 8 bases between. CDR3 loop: CATSRDPGDNSPLHF. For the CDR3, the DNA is TGTGCCACCAGCAGAGATCCCGGAGATAATTCACCCCTCCACTTT.

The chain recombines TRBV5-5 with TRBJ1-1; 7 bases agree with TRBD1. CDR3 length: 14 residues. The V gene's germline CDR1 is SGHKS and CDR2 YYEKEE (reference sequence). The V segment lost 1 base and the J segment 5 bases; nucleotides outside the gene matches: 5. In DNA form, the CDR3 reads TGTGCCAGCAGCTTGCAACAGGGGAAGACTGAAGCTTTCTTT. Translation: CASSLQQGKTEAFF. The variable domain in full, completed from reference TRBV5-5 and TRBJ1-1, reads DAGVTQSPTHLIKTRGQQVTLRCSPISGHKSVSWYQQVLGQGPQFIFQYYEKEERGRGNFPDRFSARQFPNYSSELNVNALLLGDSALYLCASSLQQGKTEAFFGQGTRLTVV.

The chain's CDR3 is CASSDQQGYVLTF. The CDR3 region has the DNA TGTGCCAGCAGCGACCAACAGGGCTACGTCCTGACTTTC. V gene TRBV7-3 combines with J gene TRBJ2-6, with D perhaps matching TRBD1 (6 bases). This CDR3 region has 13 residues. V shed 5 bases and J shed 11 bases, with 13 bases lying between them. Germline V CDR1 and CDR2: SGHTA, FQGTGA.

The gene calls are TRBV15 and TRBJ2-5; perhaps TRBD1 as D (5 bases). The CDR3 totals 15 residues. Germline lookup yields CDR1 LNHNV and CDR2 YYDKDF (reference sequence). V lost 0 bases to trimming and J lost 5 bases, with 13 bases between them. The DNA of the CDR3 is TGTGCCACCAGCAGAGATTCATCAGGGCTTGAGACCCAGTACTTC. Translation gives CATSRDSSGLETQYF.

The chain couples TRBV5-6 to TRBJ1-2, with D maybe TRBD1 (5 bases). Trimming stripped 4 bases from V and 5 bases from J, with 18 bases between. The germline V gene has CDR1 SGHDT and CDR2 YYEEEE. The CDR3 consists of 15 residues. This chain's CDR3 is CASSPWGGRSYGYTF. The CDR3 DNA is TGTGCCAGCAGCCCTTGGGGGGGACGGTCTTATGGCTACACCTTC.

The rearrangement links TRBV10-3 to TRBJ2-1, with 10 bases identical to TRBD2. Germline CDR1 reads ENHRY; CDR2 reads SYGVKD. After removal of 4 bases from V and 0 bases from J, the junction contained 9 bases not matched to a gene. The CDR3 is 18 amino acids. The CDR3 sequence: CAISGGLAGVLSYNEQFF. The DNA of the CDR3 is TGTGCCATCAGTGGAGGGCTAGCGGGAGTGCTCTCCTACAATGAGCAGTTCTTC.